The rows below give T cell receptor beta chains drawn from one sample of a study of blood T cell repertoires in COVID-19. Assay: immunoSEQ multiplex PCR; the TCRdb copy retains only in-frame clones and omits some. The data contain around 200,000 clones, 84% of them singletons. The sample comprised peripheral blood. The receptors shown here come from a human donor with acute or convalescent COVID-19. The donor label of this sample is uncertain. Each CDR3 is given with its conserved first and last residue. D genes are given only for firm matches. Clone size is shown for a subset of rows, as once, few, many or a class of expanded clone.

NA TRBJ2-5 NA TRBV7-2 TGTGCCAGCAGCTTAGGCCCAGCAGCCACGGGTCAAGAGACCCAGTACTTC CASSLGPAATGQETQYF
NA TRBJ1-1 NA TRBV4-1 TGCGCCAGCAGCCAAGATCGAGGTAACACTGAAGCTTTCTTT CASSQDRGNTEAFF
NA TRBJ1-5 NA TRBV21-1 TGTGCCAGCAGCAAAAGGAGGGGGCGGCATCAGCCCCAGCATTTT CASSKRRGRHQPQHF
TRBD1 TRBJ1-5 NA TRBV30 TGTGCCTGGAGCCCGGGACAGGGGAATCAGCCCCAGCATTTT CAWSPGQGNQPQHF
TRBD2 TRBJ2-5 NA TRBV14 TGTGCCAGCAGCTTGAATCTAGCGGGAGGGGAGACCCAGTACTTC CASSLNLAGGETQYF
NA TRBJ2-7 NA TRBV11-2 TGTGCCAGCAGCATGACAGGGACTTCCTACGAGCAGTACTTC CASSMTGTSYEQYF
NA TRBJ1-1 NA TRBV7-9 TGTGCCAGCAGCTTAGCCCAGAACACTGAAGCTTTCTTT CASSLAQNTEAFF
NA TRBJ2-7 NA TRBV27 TGTGCCAGCAGTTCCAACAGGGCCTTCACCTACGAGCAGTACTTC CASSSNRAFTYEQYF
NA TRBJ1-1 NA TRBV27 TGTGCCAGCAGTTTATCAAGGACACTCTCGAACACTGAAGCTTTCTTT CASSLSRTLSNTEAFF
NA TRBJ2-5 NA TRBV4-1 TGCGCCAGCAGCCCTACAGGAAACCAAGAGACCCAGTACTTC CASSPTGNQETQYF
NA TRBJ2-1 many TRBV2 TGTGCCAGCGCGTTCTACAATGAGCAGTTCTTC CASAFYNEQFF
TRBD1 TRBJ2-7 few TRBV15 TGTGCCACCAGCACCCGACAGGGGGCGTGGGAGCAGTACTTC CATSTRQGAWEQYF
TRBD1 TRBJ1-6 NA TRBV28 TGTGCCAGCAGTTTATACTCGGGACAGGGGAATTCACCCCTCCACTTT CASSLYSGQGNSPLHF
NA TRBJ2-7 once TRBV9 TGTGCCAGCAGCGTAGAATTTGGCAGGACATACGAGCAGTACTTC CASSVEFGRTYEQYF
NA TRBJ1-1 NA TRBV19 TGTGCCAGTACTGACAGGTACACTGAAGCTTTCTTT CASTDRYTEAFF
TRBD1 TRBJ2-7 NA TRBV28 TGTGCCAGCACCCCGGGACAGGCGATCTACGAGCAGTACTTC CASTPGQAIYEQYF
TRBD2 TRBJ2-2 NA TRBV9 TGTGCCAGCAGCGTTGGGACTAGCTTAGAGGGGGAGCTGTTTTTT CASSVGTSLEGELFF
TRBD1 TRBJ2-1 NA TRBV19 TGTGCCAGTAGTATTAAAGGGACAGGGTATGAGCAGTTCTTC CASSIKGTGYEQFF
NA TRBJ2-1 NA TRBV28 TGTGCCAGCAGCCTCTACAATGAGCAGTTCTTC CASSLYNEQFF
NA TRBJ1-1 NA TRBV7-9 TGTGTCACCGGGGTCACGACTGAAGCTTTCTTT CVTGVTTEAFF
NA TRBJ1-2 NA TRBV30 TGTGCCTGGAGTGGGGTCAGGGGATATGGCTACACCTTC CAWSGVRGYGYTF
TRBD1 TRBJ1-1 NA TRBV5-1 TGCGCCAGCAGCCCGGGGACAGGTATGAACACTGAAGCTTTCTTT CASSPGTGMNTEAFF
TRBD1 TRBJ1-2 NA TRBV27 TGTGCCAGCAGTTTCAACACAGAGGGGGCCTATGGCTACACCTTC CASSFNTEGAYGYTF
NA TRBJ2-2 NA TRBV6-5 TGTGCCAGCAGTTACTTTAGGGGCACCGGGGAGCTGTTTTTT CASSYFRGTGELFF
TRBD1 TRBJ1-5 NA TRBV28 TGTGCCAGCAGTTTGGGACAGTCCAATCAGCCCCAGCATTTT CASSLGQSNQPQHF
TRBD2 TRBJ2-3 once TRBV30 TGTGCCTGGAGTGTGCGGGGGGGCACAGATACGCAGTATTTT CAWSVRGGTDTQYF
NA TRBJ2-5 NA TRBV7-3 TGTGCCAGCAGCTTAACTGGGGGCCGTGATACCCAGTACTTC CASSLTGGRDTQYF
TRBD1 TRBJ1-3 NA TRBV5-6 TGTGCCAGCAGCTTTAGGGGACAGTCCTCTGGAAACACCATATATTTT CASSFRGQSSGNTIYF
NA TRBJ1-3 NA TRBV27 TGTGCCAGCAGTCGCGCGGGGGGGCAGAGAAACACCATATATTTT CASSRAGGQRNTIYF
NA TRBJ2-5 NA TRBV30 TGTGCCTGGAGTTCAATGGCCCAAGAGACCCAGTACTTC CAWSSMAQETQYF
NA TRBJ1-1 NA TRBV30 TGTGCCTGGACCTTCTCGGTGAACACTGAAGCTTTCTTT CAWTFSVNTEAFF
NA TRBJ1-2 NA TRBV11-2 TGTGCCAGCAGCTTAGAAAGGGGCCCACTATATGGCTACACCTTC CASSLERGPLYGYTF
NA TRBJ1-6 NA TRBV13 TGTGCCAGCAGCTTAGCGGGGGGCAGGTCCTATAATTCACCCCTCCACTTT CASSLAGGRSYNSPLHF
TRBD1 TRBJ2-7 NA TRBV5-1 TGCGCCAGCAGCCCGCAGGGGACAGGGTCCTACGAGCAGTACTTC CASSPQGTGSYEQYF
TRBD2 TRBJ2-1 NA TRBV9 TGTGCCAGCAGCCGGGGACTAGCGGGGGCCTACAATGAGCAGTTCTTC CASSRGLAGAYNEQFF
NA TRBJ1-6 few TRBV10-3 TGTGCCATCAGTGAGCGTTCCCTAGATTCACCCCTCCACTTT CAISERSLDSPLHF
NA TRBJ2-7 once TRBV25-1 TGTGCCAGCAGTCACCGGGACGAGCAGTACTTC CASSHRDEQYF
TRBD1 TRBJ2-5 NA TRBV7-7 TGTGCCAGCAGCTTAGGGGGACAGACCCAAGAGACCCAGTACTTC CASSLGGQTQETQYF
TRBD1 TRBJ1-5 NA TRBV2 TGTGCCAGCAGGGGCAGGGGGAATTATCAGCCCCAGCATTTT CASRGRGNYQPQHF
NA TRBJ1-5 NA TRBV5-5 TGTGCCAGCAGCTTGGAGCCAACTCAGCCCCAGCATTTT CASSLEPTQPQHF
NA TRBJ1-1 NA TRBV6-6 TGTGCCAGCAGTTTCGGACGGGGGGCTGGGAACACTGAAGCTTTCTTT CASSFGRGAGNTEAFF
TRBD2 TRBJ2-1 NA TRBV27 TGTGCCAGCAGCCTACTAGCGGGAAAGGCCTACAATGAGCAGTTCTTC CASSLLAGKAYNEQFF
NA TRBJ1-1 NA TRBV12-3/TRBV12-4 TGTGCCAGCAGTACAGGGACATTTGAAGCTTTCTTT CASSTGTFEAFF
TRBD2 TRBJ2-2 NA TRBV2 TGTGCCAGCAGGAAAGGGACTAGCGGGATCGGGGAGCTGTTTTTT CASRKGTSGIGELFF
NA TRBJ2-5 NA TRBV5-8 TGTGCCAGCAGCTCATACAGGTACCAAGAGACCCAGTACTTC CASSSYRYQETQYF
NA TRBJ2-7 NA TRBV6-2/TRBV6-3 TGTGCCAGCAGTCAAACGGGAGCGGGCTCCTACGAGCAGTACTTC CASSQTGAGSYEQYF
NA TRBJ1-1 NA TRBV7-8 TGTGCCAGCAGCTTGGAACGGACTCGTCTATTGAACACTGAAGCTTTCTTT CASSLERTRLLNTEAFF